Listed below are T cell receptor beta chains from one sample, sequenced in a study of T cell repertoires in ileal Crohn's disease. Assay used: immunoSEQ multiplex PCR; TCRdb lists only in-frame clones, some missing. Altogether some 1,200 clones are present, about 85% being singletons, with the ten largest covering roughly 13%. Sequences were obtained from ileal tissue. The receptors here all came from an adult with Crohn's disease. The CDR3 runs from the conserved cysteine through the conserved F or W. A D gene is named only where the DNA matches it firmly. Some rows have no size entry. The others give once, few or many, or a class for an expanded clone.

TRBJ2-7	-	-	TRBV21-1	CASSITFFRDRGSYEQYF	TGTGCCAGCAGCATTACCTTTTTCCGGGACAGGGGATCCTACGAGCAGTACTTC
TRBJ2-7	-	-	TRBV28	CASSVGTPEQYF	TGTGCCAGCAGTGTAGGGACTCCCGAGCAGTACTTC
TRBJ2-3	-	-	TRBV30	CAYLDRGSTDTQYF	TGTGCCTATTTAGACCGGGGGTCTACAGATACGCAGTATTTT
TRBJ2-2	few	-	TRBV4-3	CASSQRDQGTGELFF	TGCGCCAGCAGCCAAAGGGACCAGGGGACCGGGGAGCTGTTTTTT
TRBJ1-1	-	-	TRBV6-1	CASSEQGRVNTEAFF	TGTGCCAGCAGTGAACAGGGGCGGGTGAACACTGAAGCTTTCTTT
TRBJ2-2	-	-	TRBV5-6	CASSLGGRGTGELFF	TGTGCCAGCAGCTTGGGGGGGCGAGGAACCGGGGAGCTGTTTTTT
TRBJ2-3	once	TRBD2	TRBV6-4	CASSERGEADTQYF	TGTGCCAGCAGTGAGCGGGGGGAGGCAGATACGCAGTATTTT
TRBJ1-2	-	TRBD1	TRBV7-3	CASSPPDRAGYGYTF	TGTGCCAGCAGCCCGCCCGACAGGGCGGGGTATGGCTACACCTTC
TRBJ2-1	-	-	TRBV6-6	CASSYYYAQSDNEQFF	TGTGCCAGCAGTTACTATTACGCACAAAGCGACAATGAGCAGTTCTTC